These 7 T cell receptor beta chains share one sample of origin, sequenced in a study of T cells after somatic rescue of genetic block. This table comes from immunoSEQ multiplex PCR, and its TCRdb copy is limited to in-frame clones, with some not included. Of 12,000 or so clones in the sample, around 70% were seen once. The sample was peripheral blood mononuclear cells (PBMCs). The receptors here all came from a boy aged 10-17 years.

The rearrangement uses TRBV6-6 and TRBJ2-7, with D uncertain. The V end lost 0 bases, the J end lost 3 bases, and 9 bases lay between the germline ends. This CDR3 has 14 residues. Germline CDR1 and CDR2: MNHNY and SVGAGI (reference sequence). CDR3 DNA: TGTGCCAGCAGTTACTCCTTCCCCGACTACGAGCAGTACTTC. Translated, it gives CASSYSFPDYEQYF.

This clone was detected a few times. This chain joins TRBV27 and TRBJ2-1; tentatively, D is TRBD1 or TRBD2 (5 bases each). V was cut by 5 bases and J by 4 bases, with 15 bases left in between. The CDR3 has 15 amino acids. Germline loops: CDR1 MNHEY, CDR2 SMNVEV (reference sequence). The CDR3 DNA follows: TGTGCCAGCAGTCCCCGGGACCTATCATACAATGAGCAGTTCTTC. It translates to CASSPRDLSYNEQFF.

The genes are TRBV19 and TRBJ2-5, with D possibly TRBD2 on 6 matching bases. The CDR3 has 13 amino acids. Germline lookup yields CDR1 LNHDA and CDR2 SQIVND (reference sequence). V lost 9 bases to trimming and J lost 5 bases, with 16 bases between them. CDR3 in amino acids: CASRGTGRETQYF. CDR3 sequence (DNA): TGTGCCAGCCGCGGGACGGGACGGGAGACCCAGTACTTC. The complete variable domain, with remaining parts taken from reference TRBV19 and TRBJ2-5, reads DGGITQSPKYLFRKEGQNVTLSCEQNLNHDAMYWYRQDPGQGLRLIYYSQIVNDFQKGDIAEGYSVSREKKESFPLTVTSAQKNPTAFYLCASRGTGRETQYFGPGTRLLVL.

The chain recombines TRBV27 with TRBJ2-5; D remains ambiguous. CDR3 length equals 16 residues. Germline-derived CDR1 and CDR2 are MNHEY and SMNVEV (reference sequence). Trimming removed 5 bases at V and 0 bases at J, with 16 bases between. Here the CDR3 DNA reads TGTGCCAGCAGTACAAGGGCCCTTTTGTACCAAGAGACCCAGTACTTC. Protein: CASSTRALLYQETQYF.

The chain couples TRBV6-6 to TRBJ2-7; either TRBD1 or TRBD2 may fit D (5 bases each). The V gene lost 5 bases and the J gene lost 1 base, with 12 bases spanning the gap. Germline CDR1 reads MNHNY; CDR2 reads SVGAGI (reference sequence). The length of the CDR3 is 14 residues. The CDR3 sequence: CASSRGEGSYEQYF. CDR3 DNA: TGTGCCAGCAGTCGGGGCGAGGGGTCCTACGAGCAGTACTTC.

The chain links TRBV19 to TRBJ1-2, with D perhaps matching TRBD1 (6 bases). Germline V CDR1 and CDR2: LNHDA, SQIVND (reference sequence). Trimming took 3 bases from V and 4 from J, leaving 9 bases between them. This CDR3 is 13 amino acids long. DNA for the CDR3: TGTGCCAGTAGTATGGGGGCCCCCTATGGCTACACCTTC. Its translation: CASSMGAPYGYTF. Combining the CDR3 with reference TRBV19 and TRBJ1-2 gives the whole variable domain DGGITQSPKYLFRKEGQNVTLSCEQNLNHDAMYWYRQDPGQGLRLIYYSQIVNDFQKGDIAEGYSVSREKKESFPLTVTSAQKNPTAFYLCASSMGAPYGYTFGSGTRLTVV.

The chain recombines TRBV5-6 with TRBJ2-7; D is ambiguous. V dropped 0 bases and J dropped 6 bases, with 16 bases sitting between them. Germline V gives CDR1 SGHDT, CDR2 YYEEEE. This CDR3 has 15 amino acids. The CDR3 here is CASSLAGGMVGEQYF. The CDR3 DNA reads TGTGCCAGCAGCTTGGCTGGCGGTATGGTGGGCGAGCAGTACTTC.